Sequencing of this TCR beta chain was carried out in a study of blood T cell repertoires in COVID-19 (TCRdb year 2020). About the investigation overall: Samples covering the acute and convalescent phases of COVID-19 were provided by collaborators in the United States, Italy and Spain. The prospective study material was composed of cDNA or gDNA derived from T cells, B-cell-depleted T cells, or PBMCs. Subjects who had been exposed to COVID-19, were actively infected with it, or had recovered from it provided the deeply sampled blood TCRbeta repertoires that made up the dataset. The repertoires were released in a freely available public database intended as a resource for research on the immune response to SARS-CoV-2. Samples came from the ongoing ImmuneRACE study (first 160 participants) plus 1,254 subjects from 6 global collaborators. A de-identified subject ID, COVID-19 status, age in years and sex were almost always included in the sample metadata. Where HLA class I and class II types were available, the types were taken from metadata supplied by the sample provider, not from assay-based typing.

Study-level results and caveats: The quantity of clinical and demographic metadata differed by source and by participant and was supplied without curation.

A note on this clone: The specificity of this receptor is unknown. Base qualities are not recorded, but no much larger clone differs from it by a single base.

In the prospective study, participants were 18 to 89 years old, resided in about two dozen geographic areas of the United States, and were enrolled through a virtual design. Cohort assignment in the prospective study relied on participant-reported clinical history from a screening survey and a study questionnaire. ImmuneRACE Cohort 3 recovered participants were defined by two consecutive negative NP/OP PCR tests, healthcare professional clearance, or symptom resolution. Each participant in the prospective study had whole blood, serum and a nasopharyngeal or oropharyngeal swab collected by mobile phlebotomists. Participants in the prospective study had the option to provide additional blood draws and questionnaires over a roughly 2-month period. Blood samples from the prospective study were shipped frozen or at room temperature prior to DNA extraction. Inclusive of the bounding cysteine and phenylalanine, the CDR3 is 16 residues long. Only the CDR3 part of the read is kept: 48 bases, read in frame from the first base. Trimming costs V 1 base and J 0 bases, and their ends lie 10 bases apart. CDR1 and CDR2, looked up from the germline V gene (reference sequence), are MNHEY and SMNVEV.

TCRbeta CDR3 regions were amplified from genomic DNA using the immunoSEQ Assay, a bias-controlled multiplex PCR. The paper's processing steps were these. Within the assay, amplification of reference gene primers was used to estimate how many nucleated cells each sample contained. Sequence reads were collapsed and filtered to measure the absolute abundance of every unique TCRbeta CDR3 rearrangement. For each sample, productive Simpson clonality was calculated as the square root of Simpson's diversity index across productive rearrangements. TCRdb retrieved this table from immuneACCESS and kept in-frame rearrangements only. Not all clones are present; in checked studies, unresolved V genes account for under half, and no reason is known for the remainder. V and J calls and clone size follow that table, whereas D and trimming were derived from the DNA. This sample comprises over 350,000 clones, around 89% of them detected only once. The top ten clones comprise more than 1% of the sample.

The chain links TRBV27 with TRBJ1-5, with no D gene named confidently. This receptor was obtained from a woman aged 18-30 years who had recovered from COVID-19. The specimen sequenced was PBMCs or T cells enriched from blood (not recorded which). The CDR3 here reads CASSLFGVGSNQPQHF. The nucleotide sequence is TGTGCCAGCAGTTTATTCGGGGTGGGTAGCAATCAGCCCCAGCATTTT.